The source of this T cell receptor beta chain is a study of T cells after somatic rescue of genetic block. Profiled with immunoSEQ multiplex PCR; TCRdb holds only in-frame clones, not every one. The sample holds 11,000 or so clones, approximately 72% seen once. This clone has a single count. This CDR3 is 19 amino acids long. The material sequenced was peripheral blood mononuclear cells (PBMCs). The J gene is TRBJ2-7, the V gene TRBV21-1; no check of the table's D call, TRBD1, against the DNA was made. TRBV21-1 is classified as a pseudogene. The source is a boy between 10 and 17 years old. DNA for the CDR3: TGTGCCAGCAGCTCGCGCGATAGGTGTCAGGATACTTACACCTACGAGCAGTACTTC. It translates to CASSSRDRCQDTYTYEQYF.